Sequencing of this TCR beta chain was carried out in a study of blood T cell repertoires in COVID-19. Across the study: From T cells, B-cell-depleted T cells, or PBMCs came the material, which was cDNA or gDNA.

The ends were cut back, 6 bases at V and 4 bases at J, with 17 bases in the middle. The CDR3 has 15 amino acids. The germline CDR1 and CDR2 sequences are MDHEN and SYDVKM. The repertoire was sequenced with immunoSEQ multiplex PCR; TCRdb's copy has only in-frame clones and lacks some. The top ten clones hold about 1% of a sample with approximately 100,000 clones, approximately 93% of them seen once. This receptor was taken from a man in his fifties or sixties with acute or convalescent COVID-19. Material: peripheral blood. V and J are TRBV28 and TRBJ2-3; D remains unclear. DNA for the CDR3: TGTGCCAGCAGCTCTGCGGTCCCATCGGCAGATACGCAGTATTTT. This sequence encodes CASSSAVPSADTQYF.